This passage covers 13 T cell receptor beta chains from one sample sequenced in a study of identical twins. TCRdb ran MiXCR on the 5' RACE reads and lists one entry per CDR3 protein. The table includes some 440,000 distinct CDR3 sequences, approximately 24% detected once. In addition, the sample was reused for a study of T cells expressing NK-cell markers.

Sequencing was carried out using CD4+ T cells sorted from blood. Receptors were obtained from a woman between 18 and 29 years old in good health.

In its sample, this clonotype was seen a few times. The V and J genes are TRBV7-2 and TRBJ2-1; D unresolved. The V and J ends lost 5 bases and 1 base respectively, with 15 bases between them. CDR3 length: 16 residues. Per the germline V gene, CDR1 is SGHTA and CDR2 is FQGNSA. The CDR3 protein is CASSGTLVGSYNEQFF. Here the CDR3 DNA reads TGTGCCAGCAGCGGTACCTTAGTCGGGTCCTACAATGAGCAGTTCTTC.

The V gene is TRBV20-1, the J gene TRBJ1-6; D is unclear. Germline CDR1 and CDR2: DFQATT and SNEGSKA (reference sequence). The ends were cut back, 4 bases at V and 10 bases at J, with 14 bases in the middle. The CDR3 has 13 amino acids. Here the CDR3 reads CSATRGDQSPLHF. The CDR3 DNA reads TGCAGTGCTACTCGGGGTGATCAATCACCCCTCCACTTT.

This chain joins TRBV10-3 and TRBJ2-2; TRBD2 aligns across 9 bases. There are 16 residues in the CDR3. The germline CDR1 and CDR2 sequences are ENHRY and SYGVKD. The V and J ends lost 5 bases and 7 bases, in that order; junction bases with no gene match: 11. The CDR3 loop reads CAISRLAGGPVGELFF. DNA for the CDR3: TGTGCCATCAGTCGCCTGGCGGGAGGGCCAGTCGGGGAGCTGTTTTTT.

This clonotype appeared a few times. The chain couples TRBV5-1 to TRBJ1-4; D remains unclear. Per the germline V gene, CDR1 is SGHRS and CDR2 is YFSETQ. The V end lost 2 bases, the J end lost 0 bases, and 8 bases lay between the germline ends. This CDR3 is built from 15 residues. The CDR3 coding sequence is TGCGCCAGCAGCTTCGGACCCGCAACTAATGAAAAACTGTTTTTT. This sequence encodes CASSFGPATNEKLFF.

The chain couples TRBV7-6 to TRBJ2-2; 7 nucleotides agree with TRBD2. The CDR3 is made up of 14 amino acids. CDR1 SGHVS and CDR2 FNYEAQ come from the germline V gene. V lost 8 bases, J lost 9 bases, and 12 bases stayed unmatched. The CDR3 DNA is TGTGCCAGCCGAATTGGCGGGAGAGGGCGGGAGCTGTTTTTT. Amino acids: CASRIGGRGRELFF.

This rearrangement joins TRBV7-2 to TRBJ2-3, with D possibly being TRBD2 (6 bases). Germline loops: CDR1 SGHTA, CDR2 FQGNSA. This CDR3 has 14 amino acids. Between the trimmed V and J ends, which lost 6 bases and 7 bases, there was a span of 17 bases. The CDR3 DNA is TGTGCCAGCAGGTCCAGGGCGGGGACTCATACGCAGTATTTT. Encoded protein: CASRSRAGTHTQYF.

V gene TRBV5-1 combines with J gene TRBJ1-2; 7 nucleotides match TRBD1. Germline assignment: CDR1 SGHRS and CDR2 YFSETQ. V shed 3 bases, J shed 8 bases, and the junction held 16 bases outside the gene matches. The CDR3 runs 16 residues. CDR3: CASSSRPGTASLGYTF. DNA of the CDR3: TGCGCCAGCAGCTCGCGTCCCGGGACAGCCAGCCTAGGCTACACCTTC. The complete variable domain, with remaining parts taken from reference TRBV5-1 and TRBJ1-2, reads KAGVTQTPRYLIKTRGQQVTLSCSPISGHRSVSWYQQTPGQGLQFLFEYFSETQRNKGNFPGRFSGRQFSNSRSEMNVSTLELGDSALYLCASSSRPGTASLGYTFGSGTRLTVV.

This clonotype was observed at least ten times. CDR3 bases: TGTGCCAGCAGGGGTCGTGGAGCGGGAGACCACGAGCAGTACTTC. Its translation: CASRGRGAGDHEQYF. The chain couples TRBV6-1 to TRBJ2-7, with 8 bases lining up with TRBD2. This CDR3 is built from 15 residues. CDR1 is MNHNS, CDR2 SASEGT, per germline. The junction had 12 bases not matched to a gene; V was cut back by 6 bases and J by 5 bases.

This clonotype has only a few counts. The chain recombines TRBV3-1 with TRBJ1-2; a weak D match, TRBD1 (6 bases). The CDR3 sequence is 15 residues long. Trimming removed 0 bases at V and 3 bases at J, with 11 bases between. Germline lookup yields CDR1 LGHDT and CDR2 YNNKEL (reference sequence). The CDR3 is CASSQDLRTDYGYTF. CDR3 coding DNA: TGTGCCAGCAGCCAAGATCTAAGGACAGACTATGGCTACACCTTC. Variable domain in full (rest from reference TRBV3-1 and TRBJ1-2): DTAVSQTPKYLVTQMGNDKSIKCEQNLGHDTMYWYKQDSKKFLKIMFSYNNKELIINETVPNRFSPKSPDKAHLNLHINSLELGDSAVYFCASSQDLRTDYGYTFGSGTRLTVV.

This clonotype was seen a few times. J is TRBJ2-3 and V is TRBV24-1; 8 nucleotides align to TRBD2. Germline CDR1 reads KGHDR; CDR2 reads SFDVKD. V was clipped by 7 bases and J by 9 bases; unmatched bases: 17. This CDR3 comprises 16 residues. The CDR3 bases are TGTGCCACCAGCCCAGCGGGGGCCTTAGACCAGATAACGCAGTATTTT. It yields the protein CATSPAGALDQITQYF.

A remark on this clonotype: This may arise from a read error, as a much more abundant clone is one base away. The chain couples TRBV7-9 to TRBJ2-7; 9 bases align to TRBD2. CDR1 SEHNR and CDR2 FQNEAQ come from the germline V gene (reference sequence). The CDR3 totals 16 residues. CDR3 sequence reads: CATSLVETSGSYEQYF. DNA of the CDR3: TGTGCCACCAGCTTAGTGGAGACTAGCGGATCCTACGAGCAGTACTTC.

The genes are TRBV29-1 and TRBJ2-3; 8 nucleotides agree with TRBD2. Germline CDR1 reads SQVTM; CDR2 reads ANQGSEA. This CDR3 is built from 12 residues. After removal of 7 bases from V and 4 bases from J, the junction contained 4 bases not matched to a gene. In nucleotides, the CDR3 is TGCAGCGCAAGACTAGCGCCAGATACGCAGTATTTT. Its protein is CSARLAPDTQYF.

The V and J genes are TRBV7-3 and TRBJ1-1, with 7 bases fitting TRBD1. The CDR3 sequence is 16 residues long. V was clipped by 0 bases and J by 5 bases; unmatched bases: 9. CDR1 SGHTA and CDR2 FQGTGA come from the germline V gene. The chain's CDR3 is CASSLTGAGGRTEAFF. CDR3 bases: TGTGCCAGCAGCTTAACGGGCGCAGGGGGAAGGACTGAAGCTTTCTTT.